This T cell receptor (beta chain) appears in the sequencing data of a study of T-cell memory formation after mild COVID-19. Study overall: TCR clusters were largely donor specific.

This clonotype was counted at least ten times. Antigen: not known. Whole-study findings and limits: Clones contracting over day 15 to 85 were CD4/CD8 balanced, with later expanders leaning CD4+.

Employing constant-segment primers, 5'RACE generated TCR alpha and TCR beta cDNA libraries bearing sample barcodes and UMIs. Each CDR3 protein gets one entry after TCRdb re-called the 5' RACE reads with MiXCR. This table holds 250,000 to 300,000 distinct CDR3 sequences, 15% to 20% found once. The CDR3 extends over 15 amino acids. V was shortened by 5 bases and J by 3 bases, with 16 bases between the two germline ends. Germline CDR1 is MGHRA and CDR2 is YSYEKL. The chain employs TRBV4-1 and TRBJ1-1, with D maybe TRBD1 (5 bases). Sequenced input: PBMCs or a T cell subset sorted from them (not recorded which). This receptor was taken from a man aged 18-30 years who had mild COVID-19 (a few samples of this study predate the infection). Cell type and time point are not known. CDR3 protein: CASSRGPAGDTEAFF. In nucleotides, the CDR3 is TGCGCCAGCAGCAGAGGGCCCGCGGGGGACACTGAAGCTTTCTTT.